These T cell receptor beta chains were read from a single sample in a study of cytomegalovirus exposure and HLA in healthy donors. Sequenced by immunoSEQ multiplex PCR; TCRdb stores in-frame clones only, minus some. The sample holds under 170,000 clones; 55% to 80% are singletons and the top ten take under 7.5%. Source material: PBMCs. These receptors came from an older woman in good health and CMV-seropositive. CDR3s include the opening cysteine and the closing phenylalanine or tryptophan. D genes are given only for firm matches. The size entry is marked missing in some rows and otherwise reads once, few, many or a size class.

DNA,CDR3,J,D,V,size
TGTGCTAGTGGTTTGGTACTAGAGACTAGCTTCCCGAGAACGAACACCGGGGAGCTGTTTTTT,CASGLVLETSFPRTNTGELFF,TRBJ2-2,TRBD2,TRBV12-5,NA
TGTGCCAGCAGCCAAGAGTACTCCTATAATTCACCCCTCCACTTT,CASSQEYSYNSPLHF,TRBJ1-6,NA,TRBV6-5,NA
TGTGCCACCAGCAGAGCTGGGGCAGAAAATGAAAAACTGTTTTTT,CATSRAGAENEKLFF,TRBJ1-4,NA,TRBV15,few
TGTGCCAGTAGCGGACAGGGGAGGGAGACCCAGTACTTC,CASSGQGRETQYF,TRBJ2-5,TRBD1,TRBV19,NA
TGTGCCAGCAGCACCGGGACAGGGAAAAGGGAGACCCAGTACTTC,CASSTGTGKRETQYF,TRBJ2-5,TRBD1,TRBV5-8,NA
TGCAGCGTTGAAGACAGGGTCGGCTATGGCTACACCTTC,CSVEDRVGYGYTF,TRBJ1-2,NA,TRBV29-1,NA
TGTGCCCGGGGAGGACCAACGCAGTTGCCCGCCTACAATGAGCAGTTCTTC,CARGGPTQLPAYNEQFF,TRBJ2-1,NA,TRBV30,NA
TGCGCCAGCAGCCCCGGCGGAGCGAACGAGCAGTACTTC,CASSPGGANEQYF,TRBJ2-7,NA,TRBV5-1,NA
TGTGCCACCAGCAGAGATCAGGGACAGGGGTATGAAAAACTGTTTTTT,CATSRDQGQGYEKLFF,TRBJ1-4,TRBD1,TRBV15,many
TGCAGCGTGTTGCAGGGGGCCTACTACAATGAGCAGTTCTTC,CSVLQGAYYNEQFF,TRBJ2-1,TRBD1,TRBV29-1,NA
TGTGCCAGCAGTTATGCCCCTCCGACAGACACCGGGGAGCTGTTTTTT,CASSYAPPTDTGELFF,TRBJ2-2,NA,TRBV6-5,NA
TGCGCCAGCAGCGTGGGACTAGCGGGAGGGGCAGATACGCAGTATTTT,CASSVGLAGGADTQYF,TRBJ2-3,TRBD2,TRBV4-3,few
TGCGCCAGCAGCACCCACGGGGACTACAATGAGCAGTTCTTC,CASSTHGDYNEQFF,TRBJ2-1,NA,TRBV5-1,NA
TGTGCCAGCAGCTTCACGGGTCCCACAGATACGCAGTATTTT,CASSFTGPTDTQYF,TRBJ2-3,NA,TRBV7-3,NA
TGTGCCAGCAGTCCGGACAGGGGGAGGCAGCCCCAGCATTTT,CASSPDRGRQPQHF,TRBJ1-5,TRBD1,TRBV6-5,NA
TGTGCCAGCACGACGGGAGGGGAGGGCACCGGGGAGCTGTTTTTT,CASTTGGEGTGELFF,TRBJ2-2,TRBD2,TRBV28,NA
TGTGCTAGCAGCTTAGGGGATAGCGGGAGCTCCTACAATGAGCAGTTCTTC,CASSLGDSGSSYNEQFF,TRBJ2-1,TRBD2,TRBV7-7,NA
TGCGCCAGCAGCTCACGACAGGGGTTGGTCACTGAAGCTTTCTTT,CASSSRQGLVTEAFF,TRBJ1-1,TRBD1,TRBV5-1,NA
TGTGCCAGCAGACCCTCAGGTTCCTACGAGCAGTACTTC,CASRPSGSYEQYF,TRBJ2-7,NA,TRBV28,few
TGTGCCATCAGAAATGCGGCGGGGAACACTGAAGCTTTCTTT,CAIRNAAGNTEAFF,TRBJ1-1,NA,TRBV10-3,NA
TGTGCCAGCAGCCTCAGACAGTTTCCGGCCAACGTCCTGACTTTC,CASSLRQFPANVLTF,TRBJ2-6,NA,TRBV7-8,NA
TGCGCCAGCAGTGATACCCCGGGTCCGCAAGAGACCCAGTACTTC,CASSDTPGPQETQYF,TRBJ2-5,NA,TRBV10-1,NA
TGTGCCAGCAGCTTAGGGACTCGGTACGAGCAGTACTTC,CASSLGTRYEQYF,TRBJ2-7,NA,TRBV7-2,NA
TGTGCCAGCAGCGTAGGGGGCGCTAATGAAAAACTGTTTTTT,CASSVGGANEKLFF,TRBJ1-4,NA,TRBV9,few
TGTGCCAGCAGCCTAGGGGTTCTAGCGGGAAGGTACGAGCAGTACTTC,CASSLGVLAGRYEQYF,TRBJ2-7,TRBD2,TRBV28,NA
TGTGCCAGCTCACCATTTATGGCGGGAGGCTACAATGAGCAGTTCTTC,CASSPFMAGGYNEQFF,TRBJ2-1,TRBD2,TRBV18,NA
TGCGCCAGCAGTCCTCTAGCGGGGGTCCACTACGAGCAGTACTTC,CASSPLAGVHYEQYF,TRBJ2-7,TRBD2,TRBV5-1,NA
TGTGCCAGCAGTCTGCGGGGCATTAGGGACACCGGGGAGCTGTTTTTT,CASSLRGIRDTGELFF,TRBJ2-2,NA,TRBV25-1,NA
TGTGCCAGCACGCGGAGCTCCTACAATGAGCAGTTCTTC,CASTRSSYNEQFF,TRBJ2-1,NA,TRBV2,NA
TGTGCCAGCAGCTCCCCCCGTGAGGGATGGGGCCAAGAGACCCAGTACTTC,CASSSPREGWGQETQYF,TRBJ2-5,NA,TRBV7-9,few
TGTGCCAGCAGTGCTTCAGGGACAACTAATGAAAAACTGTTTTTT,CASSASGTTNEKLFF,TRBJ1-4,NA,TRBV5-5,few
TGTGCCAGCAGTATCAGGGGGAGGACTGAAGCTTTCTTT,CASSIRGRTEAFF,TRBJ1-1,TRBD1,TRBV25-1,NA